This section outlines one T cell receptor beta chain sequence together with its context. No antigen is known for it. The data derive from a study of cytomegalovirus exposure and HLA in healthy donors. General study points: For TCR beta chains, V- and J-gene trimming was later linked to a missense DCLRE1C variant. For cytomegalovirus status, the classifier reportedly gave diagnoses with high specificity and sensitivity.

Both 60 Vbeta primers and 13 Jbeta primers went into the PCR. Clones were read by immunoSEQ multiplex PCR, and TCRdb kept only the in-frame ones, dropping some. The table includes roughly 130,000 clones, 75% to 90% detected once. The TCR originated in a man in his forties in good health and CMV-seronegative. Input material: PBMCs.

The CDR3, as DNA: TGTGCCAGCAGTGAAGGACAGGGTAATCAGCCCCAGCATTTT. Translating gives CASSEGQGNQPQHF. This chain uses TRBV25-1 with TRBJ1-5; 8 nucleotides match TRBD1. This CDR3 is 14 amino acids long. CDR1 and CDR2 from the germline V gene are MGHDK and SYGVNS. The V and J ends lost 2 bases and 4 bases, in that order; junction bases with no gene match: 1.